Each of the 13 T cell receptor beta chains below was sequenced from the same sample in a study of blood T cell repertoires in COVID-19. Produced via immunoSEQ multiplex PCR; TCRdb's table is partial and in-frame only. The table shows 300,000 to 450,000 clones, with 85% occurring only once. Sequencing was carried out using peripheral blood. The receptors come from a woman aged 18-35 years with acute or convalescent COVID-19.

Remarks on this clone: The sample holds other DNA sequences that translate to the same CDR3. The rearrangement uses TRBV6-5 and TRBJ1-1; D remains ambiguous. CDR3 length: 13 amino acids. Germline CDR1 and CDR2: MNHEY and SVGAGI. V lost 2 bases and J 0 bases, leaving 4 bases between the germline ends. The CDR3: CASSYLLNTEAFF. CDR3 DNA sequence: TGTGCCAGCAGTTACCTCCTGAACACTGAAGCTTTCTTT.

V and J are TRBV6-5 and TRBJ1-1, with D possibly being TRBD1 (5 bases). The CDR3 is 12 residues long. CDR1 and CDR2 from the germline V gene are MNHEY and SVGAGI. V was pared by 7 bases and J by 6 bases, with 12 bases between. This CDR3 is CASIGARPEAFF. Written as DNA, the CDR3 is TGTGCCAGCATTGGGGCTCGTCCTGAAGCTTTCTTT.

This clone was found once. The V and J genes are TRBV30 and TRBJ2-3; 8 nucleotides match TRBD2. With 2 bases clipped from V and 4 bases from J, the junction kept 11 bases outside the gene matches. In germline, CDR1 is GTSNPN, CDR2 SVGIG (reference sequence). CDR3 length: 16 amino acids. CDR3: CAWSTTRTSSPDTQYF. CDR3 sequence (DNA): TGTGCCTGGAGTACTACCCGGACTAGCAGCCCAGATACGCAGTATTTT.

The gene calls are TRBV19 and TRBJ1-2, with a weak D call TRBD1 (5 bases). The CDR3 runs 14 residues. The germline CDR1 and CDR2 sequences are LNHDA and SQIVND (reference sequence). The V gene lost 7 bases and the J gene lost 2 bases, with 14 bases spanning the gap. As DNA, the CDR3 is TGTGCCAGTACCGGACACGACCCGAACTATGGCTACACCTTC. Amino acids: CASTGHDPNYGYTF. Variable domain in full (rest from reference TRBV19 and TRBJ1-2): DGGITQSPKYLFRKEGQNVTLSCEQNLNHDAMYWYRQDPGQGLRLIYYSQIVNDFQKGDIAEGYSVSREKKESFPLTVTSAQKNPTAFYLCASTGHDPNYGYTFGSGTRLTVV.

This clone was picked up a small number of times. The chain couples TRBV6-5 to TRBJ2-1; 7 bases are a match to TRBD2. The CDR3 loop spans 12 amino acids. Germline assignment: CDR1 MNHEY and CDR2 SVGAGI. V lost 6 bases and J lost 9; bases outside the gene matches: 5. This CDR3 reads CASRVTSVEQFF. The CDR3 DNA sequence: TGTGCCAGCAGGGTAACTAGCGTTGAGCAGTTCTTC.

This clone has only one observation. This chain uses TRBV6-5 with TRBJ2-3; 8 nucleotides agree with TRBD1. Germline V gene lookup returns CDR1 MNHEY and CDR2 SVGAGI. V was pared by 6 bases and J by 0 bases, with 5 bases of the junction left unmatched. The CDR3 has 15 amino acids. The CDR3 here is CASSTRDRSTDTQYF. In nucleotides, the CDR3 is TGTGCCAGCAGCACTCGGGACAGGAGCACAGATACGCAGTATTTT.

The CDR3 sequence: CASGLELNNEQFF. CDR3 in DNA: TGTGCTAGTGGTTTAGAGCTGAACAATGAGCAGTTCTTC. V is TRBV12-5 and J is TRBJ2-1; D remains unclear. CDR3 length: 13 amino acids. V was pared by 3 bases and J by 5 bases, with 8 bases between. Per the germline V gene, CDR1 is LGHNT and CDR2 is FRNRAP. Combining the CDR3 with reference TRBV12-5 and TRBJ2-1 gives the whole variable domain DARVTQTPRHKVTEMGQEVTMRCQPILGHNTVFWYRQTMMQGLELLAYFRNRAPLDDSGMPKDRFSAEMPDATLATLKIQPSEPRDSAVYFCASGLELNNEQFFGPGTRLTVL.

V usage is TRBV27 and J usage is TRBJ1-2; TRBD1 might be the D (6 bases). Germline-derived CDR1 and CDR2 are MNHEY and SMNVEV (reference sequence). The V gene lost 5 bases and the J gene lost 5 bases, with 18 bases spanning the gap. CDR3 size: 15 residues. The CDR3 coding sequence is TGTGCCAGCAGTGCCACAGGGTTTTCGTTATATGGCTACACCTTC. Its translation is CASSATGFSLYGYTF.

The count of this clone is one. V gene TRBV30 combines with J gene TRBJ1-4, with 7 bases that match TRBD1. V lost 5 bases and J lost 7; bases outside the gene matches: 16. The CDR3 runs 16 residues. Germline assignment: CDR1 GTSNPN and CDR2 SVGIG (reference sequence). The CDR3 protein is CAWCPNDRVDGEKLFF. The CDR3 coding sequence is TGTGCCTGGTGCCCGAACGACAGGGTTGACGGTGAAAAACTGTTTTTT.

This clone was counted once. This chain connects TRBV4-2 to TRBJ2-3; D might be TRBD2 (5 bases). The V and J ends lost 3 bases and 0 bases respectively, with 13 bases between them. This CDR3 comprises 16 residues. Germline CDR1 is LGHNA and CDR2 is YNFKEQ. The CDR3 protein is CASSHGLSTSTDTQYF. The CDR3 DNA is TGTGCCAGCAGCCACGGACTTTCCACTAGCACAGATACGCAGTATTTT.

The rearrangement joins TRBV7-9 to TRBJ2-7; 9 bases are a match to TRBD1. J gave up 6 bases and V 5 bases, and 8 bases lay outside the gene matches. CDR3 length: 14 residues. Per the germline V gene, CDR1 is SEHNR and CDR2 is FQNEAQ (reference sequence). This CDR3 is CASSQPGTGTEQYF. In nucleotides, the CDR3 is TGTGCCAGCAGCCAACCCGGGACAGGGACCGAGCAGTACTTC.

The chain employs TRBV24-1 and TRBJ2-2; D might be TRBD1 (6 bases). V dropped 7 bases and J dropped 2 bases, with 10 bases sitting between them. The germline gives CDR1 KGHDR, CDR2 SFDVKD. The CDR3 has 14 residues. The CDR3: CATSRTVNTGELFF. CDR3 DNA: TGTGCCACCAGCCGGACAGTTAACACCGGGGAGCTGTTTTTT.

The chain combines TRBV19 with TRBJ1-1, with TRBD1 as a possible D gene (5 bases). CDR1 and CDR2 (germline): LNHDA, SQIVND (reference sequence). Trimming cost V 5 bases and J 4 bases, with 14 bases left between them. The CDR3 length is 14 residues. The DNA for the CDR3 is TGTGCCAGTAGTCCCGTAGGGAGGGGCACTGAAGCTTTCTTT. Translation gives CASSPVGRGTEAFF.